This T cell receptor (beta chain) was documented in a study of T cell repertoires in cytomegalovirus infection. Study details: CMV epitopes that were recently identified and HLA-C-restricted were used alongside well-studied HLA-B-restricted ones. Study results and caveats: Dominating the ex vivo response were TCR beta clonotypes that were CMV-specific and HLA-C-restricted.

After removal of 3 bases from V and 7 bases from J, the junction contained 3 bases not matched to a gene. The CDR3 has 13 amino acids. CDR1 and CDR2 (germline): MNHEY, SMNVEV (reference sequence). Worth noting for this clonotype: Its specificity is not known.

TCRdb independently ran MiXCR on the reads; one entry per CDR3 protein. The profile shows 70,000 or so distinct CDR3 sequences, about 30% of them singletons. This TCR derives from a human donor in good health (CMV status not recorded). Some clones in this sample may be carry-over from other donors' samples. This rearrangement joins TRBV27 to TRBJ2-1, with 7 bases matching TRBD2. The sample was CD8+ T cells from cultured PBMCs, taken from culture after CMV antigen stimulation. The chain's CDR3 is CASSLTSSNEQFF. The CDR3 nucleotides are TGTGCCAGCAGTTTGACTAGCTCGAATGAGCAGTTCTTC.